The 9 T cell receptor beta chains reported below all come from one sample, sequenced in a study of metastatic and nonmetastatic thyroid tumors. Thyroid surgery had not been preceded by any treatment in any patient. Via MiXCR, TCRdb re-called the PCR reads. The sample gives about 16,000 clones, 20% to 25% of which show up once; roughly an eighth is in the top ten. Sequenced input: tumor tissue. The receptors were gathered from a male donor with papillary thyroid cancer or a benign thyroid nodule (not recorded which). Some clones in this sample may be carry-over from other donors' samples.

V is TRBV12-5 and J is TRBJ2-1; TRBD1 might be the D (6 bases). V was pared by 5 bases and J by 4 bases, with 9 bases between. This CDR3 is 13 amino acids long. Germline V gene lookup returns CDR1 LGHNT and CDR2 FRNRAP. CDR3 sequence: CASGDTGYNEQFF. The CDR3 coding sequence is TGTGCTAGTGGTGATACAGGGTACAATGAGCAGTTCTTC. The full variable domain, its missing parts supplied by reference TRBV12-5 and TRBJ2-1, is DARVTQTPRHKVTEMGQEVTMRCQPILGHNTVFWYRQTMMQGLELLAYFRNRAPLDDSGMPKDRFSAEMPDATLATLKIQPSEPRDSAVYFCASGDTGYNEQFFGPGTRLTVL.

This clone was observed a single time. The gene calls are TRBV27 and TRBJ2-7, with 12 bases that match TRBD1. The CDR3 sequence is 15 residues long. The germline CDR1 and CDR2 sequences are MNHEY and SMNVEV (reference sequence). The J segment lost 3 bases and the V segment lost 5 bases, leaving 5 bases of the junction unmatched. The CDR3 nucleotides read TGTGCCAGCAGTCCAGGGACAGGGGGCGTCTACGAGCAGTACTTC. Amino acids: CASSPGTGGVYEQYF.

This clone was detected only a few times. The rearrangement links TRBV24-1 to TRBJ2-7; D not certain. The ends were cut back, 5 bases at V and 5 bases at J, with 12 bases in the middle. The CDR3 has 13 amino acids. Per germline, CDR1 KGHDR and CDR2 SFDVKD. The CDR3 DNA follows: TGTGCCACCAGTGTAGGGAACGAGGACGAGCAGTACTTC. Encoded protein: CATSVGNEDEQYF.

This clone came up a few times. A junction boundary mismatches the germline segment, possibly from a read error. The CDR3 reads CASSRGQQMAGQLFF. The CDR3, as DNA: TGTGCCAGCAGTAGGGGCCAGCAGATGGCCGGGCAGCTTTTTTTT. This chain links TRBV6-1 with TRBJ2-2, with D perhaps matching TRBD1 (5 bases). The CDR3 length is 15 residues. Germline-derived CDR1 and CDR2 are MNHNS and SASEGT.

By sample share, this clone is medium-sized. This rearrangement joins TRBV6-1 to TRBJ2-7; D is unclear. V dropped 11 bases and J dropped 3 bases, with 11 bases sitting between them. Germline assignment: CDR1 MNHNS and CDR2 SASEGT. The CDR3 length is 11 residues. The CDR3 loop is CAARSFYEQYF. In DNA, the CDR3 is TGTGCCGCAAGGTCGTTCTACGAGCAGTACTTC.

The chain couples TRBV7-6 to TRBJ2-1; D possibly corresponds to TRBD2 (5 bases). Germline lookup yields CDR1 SGHVS and CDR2 FNYEAQ. V was clipped by 5 bases and J by 0 bases, with 8 bases between them. This CDR3 contains 14 residues. CDR3 loop: CASSLGISYNEQFF. The CDR3, as DNA: TGTGCCAGCAGCCTCGGGATCTCCTACAATGAGCAGTTCTTC.

The chain recombines TRBV20-1 with TRBJ2-7; the D gene is possibly TRBD2 (6 bases). With 2 bases removed from V and 3 bases from J, the gap between germline ends came to 20 bases. Germline V lookup: CDR1 DFQATT, CDR2 SNEGSKA (reference sequence). CDR3 length: 16 amino acids. CDR3 DNA: TGCAGTGCTAGACCACGGGAGACATGGTCGATCTACGAGCAGTACTTC. This encodes CSARPRETWSIYEQYF.

This clone was detected only a few times. V usage is TRBV29-1 and J usage is TRBJ2-5; D may be TRBD1 (6 bases). The CDR3 spans 13 residues. The germline CDR1 and CDR2 sequences are SQVTM and ANQGSEA. The CDR3 spells CSVGQYQDATQYF. The CDR3 nucleotides are TGCAGTGTAGGACAGTATCAAGATGCGACCCAGTACTTC.

This clone appeared many times. This CDR3 is also generated by other DNA sequences in the sample. The chain combines TRBV29-1 with TRBJ2-7; the D is unclear. V shed 5 bases and J shed 5 bases, with 7 bases lying between them. CDR1 and CDR2 (germline): SQVTM, ANQGSEA. This CDR3 spans 10 amino acids. The CDR3 DNA follows: TGCAGCGTTACCCAACACGAGCAGTACTTC. Its protein product is CSVTQHEQYF.